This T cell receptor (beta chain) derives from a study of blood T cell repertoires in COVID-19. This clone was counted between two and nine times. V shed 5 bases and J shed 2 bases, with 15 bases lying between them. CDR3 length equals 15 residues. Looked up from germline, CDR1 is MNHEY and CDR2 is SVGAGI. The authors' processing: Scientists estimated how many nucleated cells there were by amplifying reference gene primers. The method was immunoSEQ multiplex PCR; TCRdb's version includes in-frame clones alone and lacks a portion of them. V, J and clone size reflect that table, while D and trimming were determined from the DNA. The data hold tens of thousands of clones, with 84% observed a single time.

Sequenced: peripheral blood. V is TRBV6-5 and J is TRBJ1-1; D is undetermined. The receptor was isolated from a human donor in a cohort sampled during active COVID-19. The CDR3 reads CASSRGQGGNTEAFF. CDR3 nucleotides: TGTGCCAGCAGTCGAGGGCAAGGAGGAAACACTGAAGCTTTCTTT.